These T cell receptor beta chains were read from a single sample in a study of blood T cell repertoires in COVID-19. The repertoire was sequenced with immunoSEQ multiplex PCR; TCRdb's copy has only in-frame clones and lacks some. This sample has 57,000 or so clones, with less than 85% found just once. What was sequenced was peripheral blood. Receptors were obtained from a man in his sixties with acute or convalescent COVID-19. CDR3s leave out the opening cysteine and the closing phenylalanine or tryptophan. Fields, in order: clone size, CDR3 length, V gene, CDR3 protein. Some rows have no size entry. The others give once, few or many, or a class for an expanded clone.

.	11	TRBV6-5	ASSKTGARGYT
once	14	TRBV6-5	ASSSGTGTGANVLT
.	12	TRBV7-2	ASSSGQSYNEQF
once	13	TRBV18	ASSPSSGGNQPQH
.	12	TRBV10-3	ATRGPDSNQPQH
once	13	TRBV9	ASNPGGQGTYEQY
.	13	TRBV5-4	ASSPDGRFGDTQY
.	11	TRBV7-9	ASRQTDGTEAF
.	11	TRBV6-2/TRBV6-3	ASSPGQVYGYT
.	16	TRBV5-5	ASSPRGAGGPVNHEQF
.	9	TRBV30	ACRFGGEAF
.	10	TRBV7-9	ASSDSRGTQY
.	13	TRBV28	ASSQILAGKGEQY
.	17	TRBV2	ASRRGLAGSRGSTDTQY